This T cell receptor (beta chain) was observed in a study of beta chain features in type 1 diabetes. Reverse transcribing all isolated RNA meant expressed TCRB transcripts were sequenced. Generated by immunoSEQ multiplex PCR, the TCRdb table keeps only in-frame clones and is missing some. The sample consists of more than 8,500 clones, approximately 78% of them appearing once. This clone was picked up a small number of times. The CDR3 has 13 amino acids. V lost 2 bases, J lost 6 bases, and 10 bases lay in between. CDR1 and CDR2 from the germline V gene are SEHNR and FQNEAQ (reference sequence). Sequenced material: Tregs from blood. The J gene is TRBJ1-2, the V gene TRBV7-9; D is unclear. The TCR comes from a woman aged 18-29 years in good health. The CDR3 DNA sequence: TGTGCCAGCAGCTTACGGGGTCCCGATGGCTACACCTTC. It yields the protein CASSLRGPDGYTF. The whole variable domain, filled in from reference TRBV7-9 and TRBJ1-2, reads DTGVSQNPRHKITKRGQNVTFRCDPISEHNRLYWYRQTLGQGPEFLTYFQNEAQLEKSRLLSDRFSAERPKGSFSTLEIQRTEQGDSAMYLCASSLRGPDGYTFGSGTRLTVV.